These T cell receptor beta chains were read from a single sample in a study of cytotoxic CD8 clonotypes in ibrutinib-treated CLL. Only in-frame clones appear in the TCRdb table, and some are missing; sequencing was by immunoSEQ multiplex PCR. The table includes about 160,000 clones, under 85% detected once. The specimen was PBMCs, collected after 24 months of ibrutinib treatment. The receptors were gathered from a human donor with chronic lymphocytic leukemia. Each CDR3 is given with its conserved first and last residue. Fields, in order: D gene, clone size, J gene, V gene, CDR3 DNA, CDR3 protein. D genes are given only for firm matches. Expanded clones get a size class; other rows say once, few or many, or leave the size out.

D gene: .; clone size: .; J gene: TRBJ2-1; V gene: TRBV5-4; CDR3 DNA: TGTGCCAGCACCTACAGGACCCGAGGGAATGAGCAGTTCTTC; CDR3 protein: CASTYRTRGNEQFF
D gene: .; clone size: .; J gene: TRBJ1-5; V gene: TRBV6-1; CDR3 DNA: TGTGCCAGCAGTGAAACAGCCAATCAGCCCCAGCATTTT; CDR3 protein: CASSETANQPQHF
D gene: TRBD1; clone size: .; J gene: TRBJ1-1; V gene: TRBV5-4; CDR3 DNA: TGTGCCAGCAGCGTCGACAGGGCCCCGACTGAAGCTTTCTTT; CDR3 protein: CASSVDRAPTEAFF
D gene: TRBD1; clone size: .; J gene: TRBJ1-2; V gene: TRBV5-6; CDR3 DNA: TGTGCCAGCAGCCCAGGATGGGGACAGAAATATGGCTACACCTTC; CDR3 protein: CASSPGWGQKYGYTF
D gene: TRBD2; clone size: once; J gene: TRBJ2-1; V gene: TRBV11-2; CDR3 DNA: TGTGCCAGCAGCTTACGTTTCCTAGCGGGGGGGAAAAATGAGCAGTTCTTC; CDR3 protein: CASSLRFLAGGKNEQFF
D gene: .; clone size: .; J gene: TRBJ1-1; V gene: TRBV10-3; CDR3 DNA: TGTGCCATCAGTGGAAGTTCGGGTATGGACACTGAAGCTTTCTTT; CDR3 protein: CAISGSSGMDTEAFF
D gene: .; clone size: .; J gene: TRBJ2-7; V gene: TRBV7-2; CDR3 DNA: TGTGCCAGCAGCTTTATATTCTCCGAGCAGTACTTC; CDR3 protein: CASSFIFSEQYF
D gene: .; clone size: many; J gene: TRBJ1-1; V gene: TRBV18; CDR3 DNA: TGTGCCAGCCTAATAGGCACTGAAGCTTTCTTT; CDR3 protein: CASLIGTEAFF
D gene: .; clone size: .; J gene: TRBJ2-3; V gene: TRBV5-8; CDR3 DNA: TGTGCCAGCAGCTTAGGTCGGCAGTCAGATACGCAGTATTTT; CDR3 protein: CASSLGRQSDTQYF
D gene: .; clone size: .; J gene: TRBJ1-5; V gene: TRBV30; CDR3 DNA: TGTGCCTGGAGCGCTGGGTTTTCGGGCAATCAGCCCCAGCATTTT; CDR3 protein: CAWSAGFSGNQPQHF
D gene: TRBD1; clone size: .; J gene: TRBJ2-7; V gene: TRBV7-2; CDR3 DNA: TGTGCCAGCAGCCTCCGACAGGGAGCGAGGTACGAGCAGTACTTC; CDR3 protein: CASSLRQGARYEQYF
D gene: TRBD2; clone size: .; J gene: TRBJ2-3; V gene: TRBV10-2; CDR3 DNA: TGCGCCAGCAGTGATAAGGCTAGCGGGGGATATACGCAGTATTTT; CDR3 protein: CASSDKASGGYTQYF
D gene: TRBD1; clone size: .; J gene: TRBJ2-7; V gene: TRBV10-3; CDR3 DNA: TGTGCCATCAGTGAAGGACAGGGGACCTTCTACGAGCAGTACTTC; CDR3 protein: CAISEGQGTFYEQYF
D gene: .; clone size: .; J gene: TRBJ1-3; V gene: TRBV19; CDR3 DNA: TGTGCCAGTAGTATTGCGTTGACCTCCTCTGGAAACACCATATATTTT; CDR3 protein: CASSIALTSSGNTIYF
D gene: TRBD2; clone size: .; J gene: TRBJ2-1; V gene: TRBV7-2; CDR3 DNA: TGTGCCAGCAGCTCGGGACTAGCGGGAGGGCTGGATGAGCAGTTCTTC; CDR3 protein: CASSSGLAGGLDEQFF
D gene: TRBD1; clone size: .; J gene: TRBJ1-5; V gene: TRBV19; CDR3 DNA: TGTGCCAGTAGTGGGGACAGGGGGATAAATCAGCCCCAGCATTTT; CDR3 protein: CASSGDRGINQPQHF
D gene: .; clone size: .; J gene: TRBJ2-3; V gene: TRBV4-1; CDR3 DNA: TGCGCCAGCAGCCAAGACTGGAGCACAGATACGCAGTATTTT; CDR3 protein: CASSQDWSTDTQYF
D gene: .; clone size: .; J gene: TRBJ1-3; V gene: TRBV4-2; CDR3 DNA: TGTGCCAGCAGCCAAGCCCGGGAGGGCCCGAAGTGGAACACCATATATTTT; CDR3 protein: CASSQAREGPKWNTIYF
D gene: .; clone size: few; J gene: TRBJ1-5; V gene: TRBV19; CDR3 DNA: TGTGCCAGTAGTATGGACAGCCGAAACTTACCGGGGGGCAATCAGCCCCAGCATTTT; CDR3 protein: CASSMDSRNLPGGNQPQHF
D gene: .; clone size: .; J gene: TRBJ1-2; V gene: TRBV30; CDR3 DNA: TGTGCCTGGAGGCGGACAGCCTCTAACTATGGCTACACCTTC; CDR3 protein: CAWRRTASNYGYTF
D gene: TRBD2; clone size: .; J gene: TRBJ2-3; V gene: TRBV2; CDR3 DNA: TGTGCCAGCAGTCTGACTAGCGGGGGGCCAGATACGCAGTATTTT; CDR3 protein: CASSLTSGGPDTQYF
D gene: .; clone size: .; J gene: TRBJ1-3; V gene: TRBV5-1; CDR3 DNA: TGCGCCAGCAGCCCAGGCTCGGGGGCTGGAAACACCATATATTTT; CDR3 protein: CASSPGSGAGNTIYF
D gene: .; clone size: .; J gene: TRBJ2-7; V gene: TRBV5-8; CDR3 DNA: TGTGCCAGCAGCCAAATGGACGGAAGACTTTACTACGAGCAGTACTTC; CDR3 protein: CASSQMDGRLYYEQYF
D gene: .; clone size: .; J gene: TRBJ1-2; V gene: TRBV12-5; CDR3 DNA: TGTGCTAGTGGTGCGTCCGGGAGCTTCCTCAGCTACACCTTC; CDR3 protein: CASGASGSFLSYTF
D gene: TRBD2; clone size: .; J gene: TRBJ2-1; V gene: TRBV11-3; CDR3 DNA: TGTGCCAGCAGCGGCCGGAGCGGGAGCTCCTACAATGAGCAGTTCTTC; CDR3 protein: CASSGRSGSSYNEQFF
D gene: TRBD2; clone size: .; J gene: TRBJ2-2; V gene: TRBV7-6; CDR3 DNA: TGTGCCAGCAGCCCTCCGGGGGGTGGAACCGGGGAGCTGTTTTTT; CDR3 protein: CASSPPGGGTGELFF
D gene: TRBD1; clone size: .; J gene: TRBJ2-5; V gene: TRBV9; CDR3 DNA: TGTGCCAGCAGCGCCGGGACAGGGGTTGTGACCCAGTACTTC; CDR3 protein: CASSAGTGVVTQYF
D gene: TRBD1; clone size: .; J gene: TRBJ1-2; V gene: TRBV14; CDR3 DNA: TGTGCCAGCAGCCAAGAGGAAGGGGGCAACTATGGCTACACCTTC; CDR3 protein: CASSQEEGGNYGYTF
D gene: TRBD1; clone size: .; J gene: TRBJ1-2; V gene: TRBV10-2; CDR3 DNA: TGCGCCAGCAGCGACCGACAGGGATGGAATGGCTACACCTTC; CDR3 protein: CASSDRQGWNGYTF
D gene: .; clone size: .; J gene: TRBJ2-5; V gene: TRBV7-3; CDR3 DNA: TGTGCCAGCAGCCCGACCGGGACATCGGTTGTCGGAGAGACCCAGTACTTC; CDR3 protein: CASSPTGTSVVGETQYF
D gene: TRBD2; clone size: once; J gene: TRBJ2-2; V gene: TRBV27; CDR3 DNA: TGTGCCAGCACCACTATTGGCCTAGCGGGATACCCCGGGGAGCTGTTTTTT; CDR3 protein: CASTTIGLAGYPGELFF
D gene: .; clone size: .; J gene: TRBJ1-1; V gene: TRBV12-5; CDR3 DNA: TGTGCTAGTGGTTTGGGAAGACAGGAAGCTTTCTTT; CDR3 protein: CASGLGRQEAFF
D gene: .; clone size: .; J gene: TRBJ2-1; V gene: TRBV18; CDR3 DNA: TGTGCCAGCTCCCGAAAAGCAGATCAATACAATGAGCAGTTCTTC; CDR3 protein: CASSRKADQYNEQFF
D gene: TRBD2; clone size: .; J gene: TRBJ2-1; V gene: TRBV7-2; CDR3 DNA: TGTGCCAGCAGCTTAGTCCTAGCGGGCGCGAATGAGCAGTTCTTC; CDR3 protein: CASSLVLAGANEQFF
D gene: .; clone size: .; J gene: TRBJ1-1; V gene: TRBV30; CDR3 DNA: TGTGCCTGGAGCCACAGCCCGAGCACTGAAGCTTTCTTT; CDR3 protein: CAWSHSPSTEAFF
D gene: .; clone size: .; J gene: TRBJ2-7; V gene: TRBV7-8; CDR3 DNA: TGTGCCAGCAGCTTAGACAGGGCAGGCTCCTACGAGCAGTACTTC; CDR3 protein: CASSLDRAGSYEQYF
D gene: .; clone size: .; J gene: TRBJ1-1; V gene: TRBV7-9; CDR3 DNA: TGTGCCAGCAGCTTGGGGCAGGGGAGCACTGAAGCTTTCTTT; CDR3 protein: CASSLGQGSTEAFF
D gene: .; clone size: .; J gene: TRBJ1-1; V gene: TRBV7-2; CDR3 DNA: TGTGCCAGCAGCTTAGGCGGGGGGGGCACTGAAGCTTTCTTT; CDR3 protein: CASSLGGGGTEAFF
D gene: .; clone size: .; J gene: TRBJ1-2; V gene: TRBV7-7; CDR3 DNA: TGTGCCAGCAGCCTCCTCGGGCAGAACTATGGCTACACCTTC; CDR3 protein: CASSLLGQNYGYTF
D gene: TRBD1; clone size: once; J gene: TRBJ2-1; V gene: TRBV6-5; CDR3 DNA: TGTGCCAGCAGTTCAGGGGGCGGTGGCAATGAGCAGTTCTTC; CDR3 protein: CASSSGGGGNEQFF
D gene: TRBD1; clone size: .; J gene: TRBJ1-2; V gene: TRBV4-3; CDR3 DNA: TGCGCCAGCAGCCAAGAGGAGGGACAGGCCTATGGCTACACCTTC; CDR3 protein: CASSQEEGQAYGYTF
D gene: .; clone size: few; J gene: TRBJ1-1; V gene: TRBV2; CDR3 DNA: TGTGCCAGCAGTGAAATAGGGCCCGTTAGTGAAGCTTTCTTT; CDR3 protein: CASSEIGPVSEAFF
D gene: TRBD2; clone size: .; J gene: TRBJ2-1; V gene: TRBV30; CDR3 DNA: TGTGCCTGGAGCGTCGCTAGCGGGAGATTCGGACTCTACAATGAGCAGTTCTTC; CDR3 protein: CAWSVASGRFGLYNEQFF
D gene: .; clone size: .; J gene: TRBJ1-4; V gene: TRBV5-1; CDR3 DNA: TGCGCCAGCAGCTTGGGTGTTGGCTCTGAAAAACTGTTTTTT; CDR3 protein: CASSLGVGSEKLFF